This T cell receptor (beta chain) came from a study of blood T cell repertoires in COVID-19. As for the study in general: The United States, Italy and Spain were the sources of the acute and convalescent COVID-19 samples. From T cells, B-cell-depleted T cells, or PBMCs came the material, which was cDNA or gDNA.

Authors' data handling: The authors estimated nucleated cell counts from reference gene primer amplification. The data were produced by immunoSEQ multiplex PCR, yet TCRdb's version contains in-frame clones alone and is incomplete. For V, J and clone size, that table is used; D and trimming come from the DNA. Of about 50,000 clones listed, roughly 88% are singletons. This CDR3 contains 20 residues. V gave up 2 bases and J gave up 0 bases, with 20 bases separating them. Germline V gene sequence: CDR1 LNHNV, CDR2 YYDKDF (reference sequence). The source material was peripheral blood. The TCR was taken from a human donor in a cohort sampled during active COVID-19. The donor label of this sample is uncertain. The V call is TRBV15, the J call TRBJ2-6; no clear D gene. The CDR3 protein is CATSRTFAAGGSSGANVLTF. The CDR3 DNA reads TGTGCCACCAGCAGAACCTTCGCAGCAGGTGGTAGCTCTGGGGCCAACGTCCTGACTTTC. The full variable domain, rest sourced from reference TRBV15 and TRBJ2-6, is DAMVIQNPRYQVTQFGKPVTLSCSQTLNHNVMYWYQQKSSQAPKLLFHYYDKDFNNEADTPDNFQSRRPNTSFCFLDIRSPGLGDTAMYLCATSRTFAAGGSSGANVLTFGAGSRLTVL.